This T cell receptor beta chain was found in a study of T-cell memory formation after mild COVID-19. Study-wide findings and caveats: Pre-infection memory contained some responding clones, which suggested that cross-reactive memory had joined.

V shed 5 bases and J 7 bases; nucleotides not matched to a gene: 9. The CDR3 is 15 amino acids. TCRdb analysed the 5' RACE reads with MiXCR anew, one entry per CDR3 protein. There are roughly 410,000 distinct CDR3 sequences in the sample; 20% to 25% occur only once, and around 9.5% lies in the top ten. There are a few counts of this clonotype. Its specificity is not known. The rearrangement joins TRBV12-3 or TRBV12-4 to TRBJ2-3; 10 nucleotides agree with TRBD1. The sample comprised PBMCs or a T cell subset sorted from them (not recorded which). This TCR came from an adult woman who had mild COVID-19 (a few samples of this study predate the infection). Cell type and time point are not known. CDR3 DNA sequence: TGTGCCAGCAGTAAACCGGGACAGGGGCAACATACGCAGTATTTT. Amino acid sequence: CASSKPGQGQHTQYF.